This T cell receptor (beta chain) was identified in a study of cytomegalovirus exposure and HLA in healthy donors. The J segment lost 7 bases and the V segment lost 2 bases, leaving 14 bases of the junction unmatched. Germline assignment: CDR1 MDHEN and CDR2 SYDVKM. The CDR3 consists of 18 residues. Points on this clone: Its antigen is undetermined.

Primers: 60 Vbeta forward and 13 Jbeta reverse. The table came from immunoSEQ multiplex PCR; TCRdb's copy has only in-frame clones and leaves some out. The sample consists of roughly 150,000 clones, approximately 88% of them appearing once. Study-wide results and limits: Cytomegalovirus-associated status was assigned to 150 or so TCR beta chains. The study reported that TCR beta sequences accurately predicted HLA-A and HLA-B alleles in most subjects. Common viral pathogens seemed to be connected with several of the most significant clusters, according to a later analysis. A likely sequencing artifact accounted for one observed cluster of highly shared sequence variants.

This receptor was identified in a man aged 30-40 years in good health and CMV-seronegative. Input material: PBMCs. This rearrangement joins TRBV28 to TRBJ2-1; 10 nucleotides match TRBD2. CDR3 in DNA: TGTGCCAGCAGTTTAGGGCTAGCGGGGGCCGGAGTGGGGAATGAGCAGTTCTTC. This translates into CASSLGLAGAGVGNEQFF.